This is a list of T cell receptor beta chains from one sample in a study of response to subunit inactivated influenza vaccine. One entry per CDR3 protein, called by TCRdb with MiXCR from the RT-PCR reads. The repertoire includes fewer than 650,000 distinct CDR3 sequences, about an eighth of them detected once, and about an eighth sits in the top ten. Material: PBMCs from blood, obtained more than 35 days after vaccination. The receptors were sampled from a man in his fifties or sixties who received an inactivated influenza vaccine. CDR3s include the opening cysteine and the closing phenylalanine or tryptophan. A D gene is named only where the DNA matches it firmly. The size of a clone is reported for some rows only, either as once, few or many, or as a class for expanded clones.

V gene: TRBV11-2; J gene: TRBJ2-7; D gene: -; clone size: many; CDR3 protein: CASSLEVEQYF; CDR3 DNA: TGTGCCAGCAGCTTAGAGGTCGAGCAGTACTTC
V gene: TRBV20-1; J gene: TRBJ2-2; D gene: TRBD2; clone size: few; CDR3 protein: CSARVLGLAGGTGELFF; CDR3 DNA: TGCAGTGCTAGAGTTCTTGGCCTAGCGGGAGGAACCGGGGAGCTGTTTTTT
V gene: TRBV19; J gene: TRBJ2-5; D gene: TRBD2; clone size: -; CDR3 protein: CASSIGGGMIETQYF; CDR3 DNA: TGTGCCAGTAGTATAGGCGGGGGGATGATTGAGACCCAGTACTTC
V gene: TRBV20-1; J gene: TRBJ2-7; D gene: -; clone size: -; CDR3 protein: CSARVLGGAYEQYF; CDR3 DNA: TGCAGTGCTAGAGTACTAGGGGGAGCCTACGAGCAGTACTTC
V gene: TRBV2; J gene: TRBJ2-7; D gene: -; clone size: -; CDR3 protein: CASSEEPRTYEQYF; CDR3 DNA: TGTGCCAGCAGTGAGGAACCTCGAACCTACGAGCAGTACTTC
V gene: TRBV12-3/TRBV12-4; J gene: TRBJ2-1; D gene: -; clone size: many; CDR3 protein: CASSLGLASNEQFF; CDR3 DNA: TGTGCCAGCAGCCTGGGTCTAGCGTCCAATGAGCAGTTCTTC
V gene: TRBV7-9; J gene: TRBJ1-2; D gene: -; clone size: -; CDR3 protein: CASSLATDRYTF; CDR3 DNA: TGTGCCAGCAGCTTAGCCACAGATCGCTACACCTTC
V gene: TRBV5-1; J gene: TRBJ2-1; D gene: TRBD2; clone size: few; CDR3 protein: CASSRTSGRHGYNEQFF; CDR3 DNA: TGCGCCAGCAGCCGGACTAGCGGGAGGCATGGCTACAATGAGCAGTTCTTC
V gene: TRBV7-9; J gene: TRBJ2-5; D gene: TRBD2; clone size: -; CDR3 protein: CASSPLRGAYTQETQYF; CDR3 DNA: TGTGCCAGCAGCCCTTTGCGGGGGGCCTACACTCAAGAGACCCAGTACTTC
V gene: TRBV20-1; J gene: TRBJ2-1; D gene: -; clone size: many; CDR3 protein: CSASGDYNEQFF; CDR3 DNA: TGCAGTGCTAGCGGGGACTACAATGAGCAGTTCTTC
V gene: TRBV6-5; J gene: TRBJ2-7; D gene: -; clone size: few; CDR3 protein: CASSSNTHEQYF; CDR3 DNA: TGTGCCAGCAGTTCGAACACCCACGAGCAGTACTTC
V gene: TRBV29-1; J gene: TRBJ2-5; D gene: TRBD2; clone size: -; CDR3 protein: CSVWGALGLAGGETQYF; CDR3 DNA: TGCAGCGTCTGGGGGGCTTTGGGACTAGCGGGAGGAGAGACCCAGTACTTC
V gene: TRBV28; J gene: TRBJ2-5; D gene: -; clone size: -; CDR3 protein: CASSLLARGGETQYF; CDR3 DNA: TGTGCCAGCAGTTTATTGGCCAGGGGGGGAGAGACCCAGTACTTC
V gene: TRBV20-1; J gene: TRBJ2-2; D gene: -; clone size: -; CDR3 protein: CSASVGHTGELFF; CDR3 DNA: TGCAGTGCTAGTGTGGGGCACACCGGGGAGCTGTTTTTT